This TCR beta chain was captured in a study of T cells in Graves' hyperthyroidism and ophthalmopathy. RNA transcripts provided the source from which TCR beta CDR3 regions were amplified. TCR CDR3 underwent first-round RT-PCR with the HTBI primer set. TCRdb re-called the multiplex PCR reads through MiXCR, storing one row per CDR3 protein. The data contain approximately 600,000 distinct CDR3 sequences, more than 20% of them seen just once; the ten biggest clones take up around a third. The origin of this receptor is a man between 25 and 39 years old with Graves' ophthalmopathy. The sample comprised blood.

Written as DNA, the CDR3 is TGTGCCAGCAGACCGACTAGCTACGGGCGCAGTGAGCAGTTCTTC. Encoded protein: CASRPTSYGRSEQFF. V usage is TRBV12-3 or TRBV12-4 and J usage is TRBJ2-1; 7 bases fit TRBD2. The CDR3 runs 15 residues. The ends lost 6 bases at V and 9 bases at J; junction bases unmatched: 14.